The sequence of this T cell receptor (beta chain) was determined in a study of blood T cell repertoires in COVID-19. Study information: The United States, Italy and Spain provided the acute and convalescent COVID-19 samples.

Authors' processing steps: Estimated nucleated cell counts came from reference gene primer amplification. The assay was immunoSEQ multiplex PCR, and TCRdb's table has in-frame clones only and misses some. V, J and clone size are those of that table, while D and trimming were read from the DNA. The profile shows approximately 190,000 clones, 84% of them singletons. Germline CDR1 and CDR2: DFQATT and SNEGSKA (reference sequence). Trimming removed 1 base from V and 8 bases from J, with 8 bases in between. The CDR3 length is 11 residues. Participant ages covered about 18 to 89 years across about 22 US areas. A COVID-19 case had been met by exposed participants during the 2 weeks before study entry.

The source material was PBMCs or T cells enriched from blood (not recorded which). This receptor was taken from a young woman who had been exposed to COVID-19. The V call is TRBV20-1, the J call TRBJ1-2; D call uncertain. CDR3 region: CSARVYEGYTF. CDR3 coding DNA: TGCAGTGCTAGAGTGTACGAGGGCTACACCTTC.